The 10 T cell receptor beta chains presented below share a single source sample, sequenced in a study of T cell repertoires in aging, cancer and after chemotherapy. The template was genomic DNA from peripheral blood, not RNA. Multiplex touch-down PCR with TRB-A/B primers amplified rearranged V-D-J TRB sequences. TCRdb recomputed calls from the multiplex PCR reads with MiXCR, one row per CDR3 protein. Of 2,500 to 3,000 distinct CDR3 sequences listed, around 20% were seen once; the top ten hold 55% to 70%. Sequenced: blood. The receptors here all came from a human donor with a solid tumor.

A few counts support this clonotype. The chain links TRBV12-3 or TRBV12-4 to TRBJ2-5; 7 bases line up with TRBD1. CDR3 length: 15 residues. With V trimmed by 6 bases and J by 2 bases, 9 bases remained unmatched. The CDR3 DNA reads TGTGCCAGCAGCCCGACAGGGTCGAGGCAAGAGACCCAGTACTTC. This gives the protein CASSPTGSRQETQYF.

By proportion, this clonotype is medium-sized. CDR3 sequence reads: CATSSLDREGQPQHF. The CDR3 DNA is TGTGCCACCAGCAGCTTGGACAGGGAGGGCCAGCCCCAGCATTTT. The chain couples TRBV15 to TRBJ1-5; TRBD1 matches at 8 bases. Germline V lookup: CDR1 LNHNV, CDR2 YYDKDF (reference sequence). This CDR3 region has 15 residues. After removal of 3 bases from V and 7 bases from J, the junction contained 8 bases not matched to a gene.

The chain recombines TRBV6-5 with TRBJ2-5; D is unresolved. This CDR3 spans 11 amino acids. Germline assignment: CDR1 MNHEY and CDR2 SVGAGI. V was shortened by 6 bases and J by 5 bases, with 7 bases between the two germline ends. The CDR3 DNA is TGTGCCAGCAGCTTCTTTGAGACCCAGTACTTC. It encodes CASSFFETQYF.

The chain uses TRBV11-1 and TRBJ2-1, with D possibly being TRBD2 (5 bases). V lost 2 bases, J lost 2 bases, and 13 bases lay in between. Germline CDR1 and CDR2: SGHAT and FQDESV (reference sequence). This CDR3 is built from 16 residues. CDR3 protein: CASSLWRVGPYNEQFF. CDR3 nucleotides: TGTGCCAGCAGCTTATGGCGGGTCGGACCCTACAATGAGCAGTTCTTC.

The gene calls are TRBV5-5 and TRBJ2-7; D possibly corresponds to TRBD1 (5 bases). V lost 3 bases and J lost 4, with 11 bases in between. Germline V CDR1 and CDR2: SGHKS, YYEKEE (reference sequence). There are 13 residues in the CDR3. The CDR3 DNA follows: TGTGCCAGCAGCTCCCACCCAGGGTACGAGCAGTACTTC. It codes for CASSSHPGYEQYF.

The V gene is TRBV6-5, the J gene TRBJ2-5, with 9 bases that match TRBD2. V shed 6 bases, J shed 3 bases, and the junction held 17 bases outside the gene matches. CDR1 and CDR2 from the germline V gene are MNHEY and SVGAGI. The CDR3 extends over 18 amino acids. CDR3 sequence: CASSHWGSGRRGKETQYF. The CDR3 coding sequence is TGTGCCAGCAGCCACTGGGGCAGCGGGAGGCGGGGAAAAGAGACCCAGTACTTC.

Only a few counts were recorded for this clonotype. The genes are TRBV5-1 and TRBJ2-5; TRBD1 matches 9 bases. This CDR3 spans 15 amino acids. With 3 bases clipped from V and 5 bases from J, the junction kept 8 bases outside the gene matches. The germline V gene has CDR1 SGHRS and CDR2 YFSETQ. The CDR3 loop is CASSYPQGAGETQYF. In DNA, the CDR3 is TGCGCCAGCAGCTATCCACAGGGGGCTGGTGAGACCCAGTACTTC.

This clonotype has only a few counts. This chain uses TRBV19 with TRBJ2-1; 10 nucleotides align to TRBD2. After removal of 5 bases from V and 2 bases from J, the junction contained 6 bases not matched to a gene. CDR1 LNHDA and CDR2 SQIVND come from the germline V gene (reference sequence). This CDR3 has 16 residues. The DNA for the CDR3 is TGTGCCAGTAGTTCGGCTAGCGGGGGCCCCTACAATGAGCAGTTCTTC. Translated: CASSSASGGPYNEQFF.

This clonotype is categorized as medium-sized. The chain links TRBV29-1 to TRBJ2-3; 8 bases line up with TRBD2. Unmatched junction bases numbered 6, after V lost 3 bases and J lost 4 bases. The CDR3 has 14 amino acids. Germline assignment: CDR1 SQVTM and CDR2 ANQGSEA. The CDR3 coding sequence is TGCAGCGTTGACCTCGGGACTAGAGCAGATACGCAGTATTTT. Its protein is CSVDLGTRADTQYF.

This clonotype appeared a few times. The chain combines TRBV6-2 or TRBV6-3 with TRBJ1-1; D gene uncertain. Trimming removed 3 bases from V and 4 bases from J, with 15 bases in between. This CDR3 is 15 amino acids long. Germline CDR1 reads MNHEY; CDR2 reads SVGEGT. As DNA, the CDR3 is TGTGCCAGCAGTTATTTAGCTTCCCGCCGCACTGAAGCTTTCTTT. Amino acid sequence: CASSYLASRRTEAFF.